The subject of this entry is one TCR beta chain. A few counts support this clonotype. Its specific antigen is unknown. Nothing much larger sits one base from this clone, and base qualities are not available. The time point label on this specimen signifies: sample taken at primary tumor resection. Samples were obtained from about 69 patients with early-stage, untreated non-small cell lung cancer from the lung TRACERx cohort. TCR sequencing used whole RNA extracted from tumor and nontumor lung tissue, or from cryopreserved PBMC samples, without cell sorting. Patients were selected for TCR sequencing only if sufficient RNA was available from at least two tumor regions. Before selection, tumor and adjacent nontumor lung specimens were reviewed by a lung pathologist. This entry comes from a study of spatial heterogeneity in lung cancer (dated by TCRdb to the late 2010s). For the wider study: Beta-chain transcripts were consistently detected in greater numbers than alpha-chain transcripts, which likely reflects a higher abundance of beta-chain transcripts. Both alpha and beta chains were TCR-sequenced in 220 or so tumor regions, about 64 matched nontumor lung samples and approximately 50 PBMC samples obtained at surgery. Nonsynonymous mutation counts, determined by whole-exome sequencing of tumor tissue, were related to features of the TCR repertoire. TCR alpha and beta repertoires were quantitatively compared across multiple tumor regions, matched nontumor lung and blood in non-small cell lung cancer. In the raw uncorrected reads, each unique combination of TCR and UMI appeared on average more than ten times. In tumor regions, TCR transcript counts showed a strong correlation with a T cell transcriptional module score derived from matched bulk RNA-seq. General findings and caveats noted by the study authors: Counts of ubiquitous and regional expanded TCRs correlated with counts of ubiquitous and regional nonsynonymous mutations, respectively. Confirming at a functional level the hypothesis that regional TCRs recognize regional mutations was considered to require additional single-cell paired TCR alpha and beta sequencing. The tumor nonsynonymous mutation count correlated with the number of expanded intratumoral alpha and beta TCRs. TCR-seq was estimated to cover only about 7% of tumor T cells for alpha chains and approximately 13% for beta chains.

Library prep was done by 5' RACE. The listed sequencing device is NextSeq 500. To allow correction of PCR and sequencing errors, the TCR library protocol tagged every TCR cDNA molecule with a unique molecular identifier. Concerning the study's data processing: Decombinator tools were used for TCR identification, UMI-based error correction and CDR3 extraction. Expanded TCRs were defined as those above a frequency of 2 per 1,000, corresponding to the top 1% of the tumor frequency distribution. Expanded tumor TCRs were classed as regional if statistically deemed absent (corrected P<0.05) from at least one tumor region, otherwise ubiquitous. Renyi diversity was computed with the R vegan package after each repertoire had been subsampled 100 times to 5,000 TCRs. To build CDR3 similarity networks, amino acid triplet string-kernel similarity was used, and CDR3s were connected when their pairwise similarity was above 0.82. In TCRdb, the public reads were trimmed at Q25 with fastp and aligned with MiXCR, with productive beta chains retained. CDR3 protein duplicates are merged, each entry listing the most common genes and DNA. It is TCRdb's table, rather than the study itself, that gives the V and J calls and clone size. Here the sample has roughly 19,000 distinct CDR3 sequences; under 10% occur a single time. In total, the top ten clones hold approximately 23% of the sample.

Counted from cysteine to phenylalanine, this CDR3 has 21 amino acids. Here the CDR3 DNA is all that survives: 63 bases in frame from base 1. V has 2 bases trimmed and J has 1 base trimmed; junction bases matching no gene number 19. The germline V gene provides CDR1 SGHTA and CDR2 FQGNSA. This TCR derives from a male donor with early-stage non-small cell lung cancer. Sequenced here: lung tumor tissue, sampled at surgery. Recombination linked TRBV7-2 to TRBJ2-5; a stretch of 10 junction bases matches TRBD2. For the CDR3, the sequence is CASSLIPLAALAGVSQETQYF. Here is the DNA: TGTGCCAGCAGCTTAATCCCCCTCGCGGCTCTAGCGGGGGTTTCCCAAGAGACCCAGTACTTC.